This T cell receptor (beta chain) was retrieved from a study of T cells expressing NK-cell markers. TCRdb re-called the 5' RACE reads; every CDR3 protein appears as one record, without DNA. The table lists 400,000 to 450,000 distinct CDR3 sequences. The specimen sequenced was blood T cells: a sorted CD56 or NKG2C T cell subset, CD4+ or CD8+ T cells, or bulk PBMC T cells (not recorded which). This clonotype was sampled from a woman aged 18 to 69 in good health.

The CDR3: CASSKGGPDTQYF. This chain connects TRBV4-3 to TRBJ2-3. CDR3 length equals 13 residues. Germline CDR1 reads LGHNA; CDR2 reads YSLEER.